In this sample, the clone carrying this T cell receptor (beta chain) turned up many times. The antigen is not known. This entry is derived from a study of neurological immune-mediated disorders. Study-level points and caveats: HTLV-1-associated myelopathy led in TCR clonal expansion, while multiple sclerosis ranked lowest, below healthy controls. The absence of any CDR3 amino acid sequence shared by expanded clones across subjects suggests that repertoires were private in all groups.

By 5'RACE with 10-nucleotide random UMIs, the cDNA was made. Sequencing runs each generated in excess of 160 million TCR-beta sequences derived from 15-18 subjects. TCRdb processed the 5' RACE reads anew with MiXCR; each CDR3 protein has one entry. The sample has fewer than 45,000 distinct CDR3 sequences, about 6.9% seen once. In germline, CDR1 is MNHEY, CDR2 SMNVEV (reference sequence). The CDR3 covers 14 residues. Between the trimmed V and J ends, which lost 6 bases and 2 bases, there was a span of 13 bases. Sequenced input: CD4+ T cells from blood. This clonotype originated in a woman in her forties in good health. The V gene is TRBV27, the J gene TRBJ2-5, with D possibly being TRBD2 (5 bases). The CDR3 nucleotides are TGTGCCAGCAGACCCCGAGGGAGACAAGAGACCCAGTACTTC. Residues: CASRPRGRQETQYF.